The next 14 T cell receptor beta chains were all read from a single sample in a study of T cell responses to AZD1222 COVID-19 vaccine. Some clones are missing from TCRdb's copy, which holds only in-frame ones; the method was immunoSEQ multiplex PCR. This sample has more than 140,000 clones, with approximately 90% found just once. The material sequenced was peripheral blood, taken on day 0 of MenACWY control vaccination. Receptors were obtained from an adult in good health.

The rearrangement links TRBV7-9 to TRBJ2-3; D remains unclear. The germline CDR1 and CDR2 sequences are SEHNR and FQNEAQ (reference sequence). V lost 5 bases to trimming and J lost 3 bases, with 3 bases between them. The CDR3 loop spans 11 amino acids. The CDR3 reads CASSITDTQYF. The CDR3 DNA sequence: TGTGCCAGCAGCATAACAGATACGCAGTATTTT.

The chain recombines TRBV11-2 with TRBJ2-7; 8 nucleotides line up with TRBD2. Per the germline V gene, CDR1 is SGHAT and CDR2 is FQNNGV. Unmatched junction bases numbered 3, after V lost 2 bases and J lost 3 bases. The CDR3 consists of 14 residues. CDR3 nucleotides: TGTGCCAGCAGCTTATTCAGCGGGAGCTACGAGCAGTACTTC. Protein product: CASSLFSGSYEQYF. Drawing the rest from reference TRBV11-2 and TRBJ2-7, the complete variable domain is EAGVAQSPRYKIIEKRQSVAFWCNPISGHATLYWYQQILGQGPKLLIQFQNNGVVDDSQLPKDRFSAERLKGVDSTLKIQPAKLEDSAVYLCASSLFSGSYEQYFGPGTRLTVT.

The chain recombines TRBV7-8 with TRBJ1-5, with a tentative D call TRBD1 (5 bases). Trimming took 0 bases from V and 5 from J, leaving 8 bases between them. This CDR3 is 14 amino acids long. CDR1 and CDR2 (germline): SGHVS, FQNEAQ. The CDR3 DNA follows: TGTGCCAGCAGCTTAGCGTCAGGGTATCAGCCCCAGCATTTT. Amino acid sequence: CASSLASGYQPQHF. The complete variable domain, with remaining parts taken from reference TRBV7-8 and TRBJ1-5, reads GAGVSQSPRYKVAKRGQDVALRCDPISGHVSLFWYQQALGQGPEFLTYFQNEAQLDKSGLPSDRFFAERPEGSVSTLKIQRTQQEDSAVYLCASSLASGYQPQHFGDGTRLSIL.

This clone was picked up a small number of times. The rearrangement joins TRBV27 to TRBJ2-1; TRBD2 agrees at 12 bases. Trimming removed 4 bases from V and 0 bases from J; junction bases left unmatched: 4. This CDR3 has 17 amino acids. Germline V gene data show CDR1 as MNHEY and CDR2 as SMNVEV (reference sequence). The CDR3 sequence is CASSSLLAGGSYNEQFF. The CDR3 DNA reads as TGTGCCAGCAGTTCCCTACTAGCGGGGGGCTCCTACAATGAGCAGTTCTTC.

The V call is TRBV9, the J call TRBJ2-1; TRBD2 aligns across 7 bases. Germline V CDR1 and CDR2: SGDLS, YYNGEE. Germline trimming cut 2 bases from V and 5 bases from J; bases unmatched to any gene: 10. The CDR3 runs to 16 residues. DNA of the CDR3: TGTGCCAGCAGCGTGTTAACGGGGGGTCCTAACAATGAGCAGTTCTTC. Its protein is CASSVLTGGPNNEQFF. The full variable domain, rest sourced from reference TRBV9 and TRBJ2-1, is DSGVTQTPKHLITATGQRVTLRCSPRSGDLSVYWYQQSLDQGLQFLIQYYNGEERAKGNILERFSAQQFPDLHSELNLSSLELGDSALYFCASSVLTGGPNNEQFFGPGTRLTVL.

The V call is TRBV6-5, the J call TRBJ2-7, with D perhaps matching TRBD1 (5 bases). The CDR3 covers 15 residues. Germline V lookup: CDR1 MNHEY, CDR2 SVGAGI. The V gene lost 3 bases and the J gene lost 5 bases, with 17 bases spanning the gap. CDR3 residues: CASSYDTQGVNEQYF. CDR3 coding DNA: TGTGCCAGCAGTTATGACACCCAAGGGGTCAACGAGCAGTACTTC.

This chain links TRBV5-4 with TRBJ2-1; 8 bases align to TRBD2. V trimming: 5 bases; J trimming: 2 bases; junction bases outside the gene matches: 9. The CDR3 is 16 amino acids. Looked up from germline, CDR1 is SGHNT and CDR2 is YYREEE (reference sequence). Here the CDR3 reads CASSSAGGGAYNEQFF. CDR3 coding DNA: TGTGCCAGCAGTTCGGCCGGGGGGGGAGCCTACAATGAGCAGTTCTTC.

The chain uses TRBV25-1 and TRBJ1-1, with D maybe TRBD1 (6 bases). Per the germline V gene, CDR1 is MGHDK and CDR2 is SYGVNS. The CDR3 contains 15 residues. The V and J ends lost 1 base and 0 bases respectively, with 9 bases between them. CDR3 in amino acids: CASSESDRLNTEAFF. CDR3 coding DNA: TGTGCCAGCAGTGAATCGGACAGACTGAACACTGAAGCTTTCTTT.

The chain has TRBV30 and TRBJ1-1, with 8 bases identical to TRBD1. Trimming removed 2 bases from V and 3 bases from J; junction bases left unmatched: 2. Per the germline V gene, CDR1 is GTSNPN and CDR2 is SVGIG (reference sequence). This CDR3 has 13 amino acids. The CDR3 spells CAWSKDRDTEAFF. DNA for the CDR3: TGTGCCTGGAGTAAGGACAGGGACACTGAAGCTTTCTTT.

Written as DNA, the CDR3 is TGTGCCAGCAGCCAGGCGACCGGGACTAGCGGGGGTACGAACCAGTACTTC. It translates to CASSQATGTSGGTNQYF. V is TRBV3-1 (or the pseudogene TRBV3-2) and J is TRBJ2-7; TRBD2 aligns across 14 bases. With V trimmed by 3 bases and J by 10 bases, 14 bases remained unmatched. Germline-derived CDR1 and CDR2 are LGHDT and YNNKEL (reference sequence). This CDR3 is 17 amino acids long.

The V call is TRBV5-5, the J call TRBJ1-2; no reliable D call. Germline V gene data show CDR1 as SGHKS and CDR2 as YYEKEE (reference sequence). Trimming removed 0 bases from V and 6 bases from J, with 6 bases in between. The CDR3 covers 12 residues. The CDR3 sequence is CASSLDLDGYTF. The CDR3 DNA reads TGTGCCAGCAGCTTGGATTTAGATGGCTACACCTTC.

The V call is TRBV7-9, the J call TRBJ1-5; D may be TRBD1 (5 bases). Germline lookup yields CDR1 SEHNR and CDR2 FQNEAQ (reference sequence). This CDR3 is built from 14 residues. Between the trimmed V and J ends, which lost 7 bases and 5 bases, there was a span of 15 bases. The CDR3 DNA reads TGTGCCAGCAACCAACTTACAGGCGATCAGCCCCAGCATTTT. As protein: CASNQLTGDQPQHF.

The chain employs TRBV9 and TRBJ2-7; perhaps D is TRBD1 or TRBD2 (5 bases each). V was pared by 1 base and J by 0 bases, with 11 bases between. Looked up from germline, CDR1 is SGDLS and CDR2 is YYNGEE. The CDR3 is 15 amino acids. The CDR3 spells CASSVSGASSYEQYF. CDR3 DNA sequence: TGTGCCAGCAGCGTATCCGGGGCGAGCTCCTACGAGCAGTACTTC. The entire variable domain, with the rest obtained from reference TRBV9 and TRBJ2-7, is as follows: DSGVTQTPKHLITATGQRVTLRCSPRSGDLSVYWYQQSLDQGLQFLIQYYNGEERAKGNILERFSAQQFPDLHSELNLSSLELGDSALYFCASSVSGASSYEQYFGPGTRLTVT.

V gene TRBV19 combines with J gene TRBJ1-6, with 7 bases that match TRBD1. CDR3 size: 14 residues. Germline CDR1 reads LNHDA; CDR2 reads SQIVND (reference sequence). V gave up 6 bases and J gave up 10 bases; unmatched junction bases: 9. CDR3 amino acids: CASSDRERGSPLHF. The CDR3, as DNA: TGTGCCAGTAGCGACAGGGAACGCGGATCACCCCTCCACTTT.